This entry describes one TCR beta chain. V trimming: 5 bases; J trimming: 4 bases; junction bases outside the gene matches: 8. Germline values: CDR1 MNHNS, CDR2 SASEGT. The CDR3 sequence is 15 residues long. This entry is derived from a study of T cells after posttransplantation cyclophosphamide. The data were produced by immunoSEQ multiplex PCR, yet TCRdb's version contains in-frame clones alone and is incomplete. The sample records under 7,500 clones, roughly 98% being singletons. Peripheral blood was collected from the related graft donor on the marrow donation day. Sequences were obtained from naive CD8+ T cells sorted from PBMCs. This TCR came from a woman aged 25 to 39 in good health and a related stem cell transplant donor. The V call is TRBV6-1, the J call TRBJ2-1, with 7 bases lining up with TRBD1. CDR3 residues: CASSNPGTEYNEQFF. CDR3 nucleotide sequence: TGTGCCAGCAGTAACCCCGGGACAGAGTACAATGAGCAGTTCTTC.